One sample yielded the 15 T cell receptor beta chains listed below, sequenced in a study of shared clonotypes between healthy human individuals. This table comes from immunoSEQ multiplex PCR, and its TCRdb copy is limited to in-frame clones, with some not included. The sample lists almost 700,000 clones; 90% to 95% were seen once. CD45RO-negative, CCR7-selected cells formed the naive CD8 fraction, which excluded terminally differentiated effector memory CD45RA+ cells. Sequencing was done on a sample of naive CD8+ T cells sorted from blood. The receptors derive from a man in his thirties or forties in good health.

The chain couples TRBV5-6 to TRBJ2-7, with TRBD2 matching over 9 bases. The CDR3 has 15 amino acids. Trimming took 4 bases from V and 2 from J; bases not matched to a gene: 7. The V gene's germline CDR1 is SGHDT and CDR2 YYEEEE. The CDR3 here is CASSPWTSETYEQYF. CDR3 bases: TGTGCCAGCAGCCCGTGGACTAGCGAGACCTACGAGCAGTACTTC.

A single count supports this clone. This chain uses TRBV4-1 with TRBJ1-5, with TRBD1 matching 9 bases. The CDR3 contains 15 residues. The trim removed 1 base at V and 10 bases at J, leaving 8 bases unmatched. The germline CDR1 and CDR2 sequences are MGHRA and YSYEKL. As DNA, the CDR3 is TGCGCCAGCAGCCAAGGGCCGGGACAGGGAGACCCCCAGCATTTT. It encodes CASSQGPGQGDPQHF.

Details on this clone: A read error may be the cause here, since a much bigger clone is one base away. The sample carries other DNA sequences with the same CDR3. The chain combines TRBV7-9 with TRBJ2-3; weak D call: TRBD1 (6 bases). From germline, CDR1 is SEHNR and CDR2 FQNEAQ (reference sequence). This CDR3 contains 10 residues. V was shortened by 8 bases and J by 6 bases, with 6 bases between the two germline ends. CDR3 sequence (DNA): TGTGCCAGCCAGGGGGATACGCAGTATTTT. Translated, it gives CASQGDTQYF.

The V and J genes are TRBV25-1 and TRBJ1-3; possibly TRBD1 for D (5 bases). Germline-derived CDR1 and CDR2 are MGHDK and SYGVNS. The V end was cut by 8 bases, the J end by 4 bases, with 12 bases between. This CDR3 has 13 amino acids. The chain's CDR3 is CASGQYAGNTIYF. DNA for the CDR3: TGTGCCAGCGGACAATACGCCGGAAACACCATATATTTT.

CDR3 DNA: TGCGCCAGCAGCCACGAGCAGTACTTC. Protein sequence: CASSHEQYF. The V and J genes are TRBV10-1 and TRBJ2-7, with D unresolved. Trimming took 6 bases from V and 5 from J, leaving 2 bases between them. The CDR3 runs 9 residues. CDR1 is WNHNN, CDR2 SYGVQD, per germline (reference sequence).

This clone was seen only a few times. This chain uses TRBV11-2 with TRBJ2-7; 7 nucleotides align to TRBD2. This CDR3 spans 15 amino acids. V trimming: 5 bases; J trimming: 5 bases; junction bases outside the gene matches: 12. CDR1 and CDR2 (germline): SGHAT, FQNNGV. The CDR3 DNA reads as TGTGCCAGCAGCGACCCCCGCGGGAGCGTCGACGAGCAGTACTTC. The encoded protein is CASSDPRGSVDEQYF.

This rearrangement joins TRBV7-2 to TRBJ2-1, with D possibly being TRBD1 (6 bases). Between the trimmed V and J ends, which lost 6 bases and 8 bases, there was a span of 14 bases. CDR3 size: 13 residues. CDR1 is SGHTA and CDR2 is FQGNSA in the germline V gene. DNA of the CDR3: TGTGCCAGCAGTTCCGAGGGGGATTATGAGCAGTTCTTC. Translation: CASSSEGDYEQFF.

This clone turned up a few times. The chain combines TRBV28 with TRBJ2-7; no clear D. The germline CDR1 and CDR2 sequences are MDHEN and SYDVKM. Trimming took off 2 bases at V and 3 bases at J, with 8 bases between the two ends. The CDR3 runs 13 residues. The CDR3 sequence: CASSLGLDYEQYF. The CDR3, as DNA: TGTGCCAGCAGTTTAGGGCTCGACTACGAGCAGTACTTC.

This chain uses TRBV7-9 with TRBJ1-1; 8 nucleotides line up with TRBD1. Germline V gives CDR1 SEHNR, CDR2 FQNEAQ (reference sequence). This CDR3 has 18 amino acids. Trimming at V came to 4 bases and at J to 0 bases, leaving 13 bases not matched to a gene. The CDR3 coding sequence is TGTGCCAGCAGCTCGGACAGGGTGGGGCCCTTAATGAACACTGAAGCTTTCTTT. Its protein is CASSSDRVGPLMNTEAFF.

The gene calls are TRBV27 and TRBJ2-7, with 7 positions matching TRBD2. The V segment lost 3 bases and the J segment 4 bases; nucleotides outside the gene matches: 9. Germline V gene sequence: CDR1 MNHEY, CDR2 SMNVEV (reference sequence). The CDR3 totals 15 residues. The CDR3 bases are TGTGCCAGCAGTTTGAGGGGAGGGGCCCGATACGAGCAGTACTTC. This encodes CASSLRGGARYEQYF.

The rearrangement joins TRBV29-1 to TRBJ2-7, with 8 bases identical to TRBD1. In germline, CDR1 is SQVTM, CDR2 ANQGSEA. V was pared by 6 bases and J by 7 bases, with 11 bases of the junction left unmatched. The CDR3 extends over 13 amino acids. CDR3 loop: CSVSEQGATEQYF. In DNA, the CDR3 is TGCAGCGTGTCGGAGCAGGGGGCTACTGAGCAGTACTTC.

The CDR3 is CASSLGQGVGTQYF. CDR3 DNA sequence: TGTGCCAGCAGTTTAGGACAGGGGGTGGGCACGCAGTATTTT. This rearrangement joins TRBV27 to TRBJ2-3; 10 bases agree with TRBD1. The ends lost 2 bases at V and 9 bases at J; junction bases unmatched: 5. Germline CDR1 and CDR2: MNHEY and SMNVEV (reference sequence). The CDR3 contains 14 residues.

The chain links TRBV7-9 to TRBJ1-2; tentatively, D is TRBD1 (6 bases). Trimming took off 4 bases at V and 8 bases at J, with 11 bases between the two ends. Germline V CDR1 and CDR2: SEHNR, FQNEAQ (reference sequence). This CDR3 is 12 amino acids long. CDR3 sequence (DNA): TGTGCCAGCAGCTCCGGACAGAGCGGCTACACCTTC. It translates to CASSSGQSGYTF. The variable domain in full, with the rest retrieved from reference TRBV7-9 and TRBJ1-2, is DTGVSQNPRHKITKRGQNVTFRCDPISEHNRLYWYRQTLGQGPEFLTYFQNEAQLEKSRLLSDRFSAERPKGSFSTLEIQRTEQGDSAMYLCASSSGQSGYTFGSGTRLTVV.

This chain uses TRBV6-8 with TRBJ2-5; 10 bases fit TRBD2. Trimming at V came to 6 bases and at J to 4 bases, leaving 8 bases not matched to a gene. Germline-derived CDR1 and CDR2 are MNHGY and SAAAGT. The length of the CDR3 is 15 residues. The CDR3 bases are TGTGCCAGCAGCCAGCGGGAGGGCCCTCGAGAGACCCAGTACTTC. Encoded protein: CASSQREGPRETQYF.

This sequence joins TRBV11-2 and TRBJ1-4; possibly TRBD1 for D (6 bases). The CDR3 sequence is 18 residues long. CDR1 is SGHAT, CDR2 FQNNGV, per germline. Trimming removed 0 bases from V and 6 bases from J, with 20 bases in between. In DNA form, the CDR3 reads TGTGCCAGCAGCTTAGAAATAGGGGGGGGGCGCCGGTATGAAAAACTGTTTTTT. Its protein is CASSLEIGGGRRYEKLFF. Full variable domain (rest looked up from reference TRBV11-2 and TRBJ1-4): EAGVAQSPRYKIIEKRQSVAFWCNPISGHATLYWYQQILGQGPKLLIQFQNNGVVDDSQLPKDRFSAERLKGVDSTLKIQPAKLEDSAVYLCASSLEIGGGRRYEKLFFGSGTQLSVL.